This T cell receptor (beta chain) was documented in a study of cytomegalovirus exposure and HLA in healthy donors. Turning to the study itself: In an early release, HLA-typed donors contributed 90 million or so unique TCR sequences.

This CDR3 is built from 15 residues. CDR1 and CDR2 from the germline V gene are SGDLS and YYNGEE. V trimming: 3 bases; J trimming: 4 bases; junction bases outside the gene matches: 4. As regards this clone: Its antigen is unknown.

Amplification used 60 Vbeta primers and 13 Jbeta primers. TCRdb's table, derived via immunoSEQ multiplex PCR, lists solely in-frame clones and lacks some. The sample yields around 160,000 clones, 60% to 80% seen once. Study conclusions and caveats: Analyses of presence and absence presupposed an approximately uniform sequencing depth across donors. 87-base-pair reads could not separate some V segments, including TRBV6-2 and TRBV6-3.

The clonotype was recovered from a male donor in good health and CMV-seronegative. The sequencing sample was made of PBMCs. This sequence joins TRBV9 and TRBJ2-5; 12 bases map to TRBD1. The CDR3 bases are TGTGCCAGCAGCGAAGGGACAGGGGGCCGAGAGACCCAGTACTTC. It specifies CASSEGTGGRETQYF. Combining the CDR3 with reference TRBV9 and TRBJ2-5 gives the whole variable domain DSGVTQTPKHLITATGQRVTLRCSPRSGDLSVYWYQQSLDQGLQFLIQYYNGEERAKGNILERFSAQQFPDLHSELNLSSLELGDSALYFCASSEGTGGRETQYFGPGTRLLVL.